The 6 T cell receptor beta chains below were found in one sample sequenced in a study of blood T cell repertoires in COVID-19 (dated by TCRdb to between 2020 and 2021). Libraries were prepared through the immunoSEQ multiplex PCR assay. TCRdb took this table from immuneACCESS and kept in-frame rearrangements with V and J called. Such tables lack part of the clones; where checked against another copy, unresolved V genes explain under half of the gap, and the rest is unexplained. The sample table holds some 250,000 clones, of which roughly 84% were seen once. Around 3.2% of the sample comes from the top ten. The sequencing sample was made of peripheral blood. Every receptor here comes from a woman younger than 35 with acute or convalescent COVID-19.

The J gene is TRBJ2-2, the V gene TRBV30; TRBD1 aligns across 9 bases. The CDR3 has 14 residues. V lost 4 bases, J lost 7 bases, and 7 bases stayed unmatched. Germline values: CDR1 GTSNPN, CDR2 SVGIG (reference sequence). In DNA form, the CDR3 reads TGTGCCTGGACATCTACAGGGGGCATCGGGGAGCTGTTTTTT. It translates to CAWTSTGGIGELFF.

Here the CDR3 reads CASTSSGGSYEQYF. The DNA of the CDR3 is TGTGCCAGTACCTCTAGCGGGGGGTCCTACGAGCAGTACTTC. The chain is built from TRBV19 and TRBJ2-7, with 11 nucleotides matching TRBD2. The germline CDR1 and CDR2 sequences are LNHDA and SQIVND (reference sequence). V lost 7 bases, J lost 1 base, and 3 bases stayed unmatched. The CDR3 is made up of 14 amino acids.

This clone was observed once. The chain uses TRBV6-4 and TRBJ2-1, with D possibly matching TRBD1 (6 bases). With 3 bases removed from V and 10 bases from J, the gap between germline ends came to 13 bases. Germline V gives CDR1 MRHNA, CDR2 SNTAGT. The CDR3 runs 13 residues. The DNA of the CDR3 is TGTGCCAGCAGTGAAGCTGCTAGGGGGGAGCAGTTCTTC. This sequence encodes CASSEAARGEQFF.

The rearrangement links TRBV7-2 to TRBJ1-1, with 9 bases identical to TRBD1. Trimming took 6 bases from V and 1 from J; bases not matched to a gene: 6. CDR1 is SGHTA and CDR2 is FQGNSA in the germline V gene. This CDR3 comprises 15 residues. CDR3 protein: CASRGQGLGNTEAFF. CDR3 DNA sequence: TGTGCCAGCAGGGGACAGGGTTTAGGGAACACTGAAGCTTTCTTT.

The V and J genes are TRBV6-5 and TRBJ2-7; possible D gene TRBD1, 6 bases. CDR3 size: 15 residues. V lost 0 bases to trimming and J lost 2 bases, with 11 bases between them. The germline V gene has CDR1 MNHEY and CDR2 SVGAGI. CDR3 residues: CASSYSKQGTYEQYF. The CDR3 bases are TGTGCCAGCAGTTACTCGAAACAGGGCACCTACGAGCAGTACTTC.

The chain joins TRBV6-5 to TRBJ1-2; 7 bases are shared with TRBD1. CDR3 size: 14 residues. Per the germline V gene, CDR1 is MNHEY and CDR2 is SVGAGI. J lost 7 bases, V lost 2 bases, and 7 bases had no gene match. In DNA, the CDR3 is TGTGCCAGCAGTTACGGCAGGGGGAGCGGTGGCTACACCTTC. Its protein is CASSYGRGSGGYTF.